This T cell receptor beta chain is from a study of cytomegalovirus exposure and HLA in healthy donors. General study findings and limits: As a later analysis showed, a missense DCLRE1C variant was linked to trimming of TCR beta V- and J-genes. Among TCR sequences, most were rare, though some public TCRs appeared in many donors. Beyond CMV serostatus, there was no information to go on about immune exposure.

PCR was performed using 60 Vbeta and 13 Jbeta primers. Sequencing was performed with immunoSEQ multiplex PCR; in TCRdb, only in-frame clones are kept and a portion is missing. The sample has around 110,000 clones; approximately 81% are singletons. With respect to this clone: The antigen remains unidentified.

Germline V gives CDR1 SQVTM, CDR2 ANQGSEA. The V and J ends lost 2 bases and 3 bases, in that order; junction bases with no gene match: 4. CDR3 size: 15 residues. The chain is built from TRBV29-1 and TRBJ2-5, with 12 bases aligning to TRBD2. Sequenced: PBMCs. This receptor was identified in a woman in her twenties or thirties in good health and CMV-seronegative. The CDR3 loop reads CSVELAGGPKETQYF. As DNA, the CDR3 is TGCAGCGTTGAACTAGCGGGAGGGCCTAAAGAGACCCAGTACTTC.